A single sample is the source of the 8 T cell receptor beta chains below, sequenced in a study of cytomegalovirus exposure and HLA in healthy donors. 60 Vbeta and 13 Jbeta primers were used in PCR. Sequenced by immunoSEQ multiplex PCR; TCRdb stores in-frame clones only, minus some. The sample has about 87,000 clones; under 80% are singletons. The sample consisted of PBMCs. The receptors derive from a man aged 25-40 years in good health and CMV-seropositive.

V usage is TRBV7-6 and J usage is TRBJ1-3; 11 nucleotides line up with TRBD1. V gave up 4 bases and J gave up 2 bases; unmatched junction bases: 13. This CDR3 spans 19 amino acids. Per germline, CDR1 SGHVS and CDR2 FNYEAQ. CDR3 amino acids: CASSSRTGGIVFPGNTIYF. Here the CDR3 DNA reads TGTGCCAGCAGCTCTCGGACAGGGGGCATTGTCTTTCCTGGAAACACCATATATTTT.

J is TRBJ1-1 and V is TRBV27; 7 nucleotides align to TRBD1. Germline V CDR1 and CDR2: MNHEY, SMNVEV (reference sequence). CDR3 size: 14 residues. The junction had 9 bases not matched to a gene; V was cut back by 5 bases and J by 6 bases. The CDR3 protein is CASSVTGLRAEAFF. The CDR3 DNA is TGTGCCAGCAGTGTGACAGGGTTACGAGCTGAAGCTTTCTTT.

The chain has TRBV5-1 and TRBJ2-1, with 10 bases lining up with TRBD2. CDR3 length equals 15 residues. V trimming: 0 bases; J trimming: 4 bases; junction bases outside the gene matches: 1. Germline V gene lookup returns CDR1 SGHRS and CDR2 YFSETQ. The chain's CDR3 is CASSLDSGGYNEQFF. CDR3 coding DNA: TGCGCCAGCAGCTTGGATAGCGGGGGGTACAATGAGCAGTTCTTC.

CDR3 amino acids: CASSDSRNQPQHF. The CDR3, as DNA: TGTGCCAGCAGTGACAGTCGCAATCAGCCCCAGCATTTT. The V gene is TRBV2, the J gene TRBJ1-5; D unclear. V was pared by 3 bases and J by 2 bases, with 5 bases between. Germline lookup yields CDR1 SNHLY and CDR2 FYNNEI. This CDR3 region has 13 residues. The full variable domain, in which reference TRBV2 and TRBJ1-5 provide the parts outside the CDR3, is EPEVTQTPSHQVTQMGQEVILRCVPISNHLYFYWYRQILGQKVEFLVSFYNNEISEKSEIFDDQFSVERPDGSNFTLKIRSTKLEDSAMYFCASSDSRNQPQHFGDGTRLSIL.

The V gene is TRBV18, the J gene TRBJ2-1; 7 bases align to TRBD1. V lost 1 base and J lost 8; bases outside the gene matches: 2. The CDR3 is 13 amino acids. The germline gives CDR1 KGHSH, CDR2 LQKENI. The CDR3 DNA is TGTGCCAGCTCACCACGACAGGGTCATGAGCAGTTCTTC. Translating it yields CASSPRQGHEQFF.

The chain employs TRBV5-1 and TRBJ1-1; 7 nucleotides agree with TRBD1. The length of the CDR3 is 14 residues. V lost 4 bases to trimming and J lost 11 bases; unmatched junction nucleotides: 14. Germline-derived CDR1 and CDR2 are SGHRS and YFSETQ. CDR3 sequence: CASSVGQDAQRAFF. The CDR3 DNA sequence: TGCGCCAGCAGCGTAGGACAGGATGCCCAACGGGCTTTCTTT.

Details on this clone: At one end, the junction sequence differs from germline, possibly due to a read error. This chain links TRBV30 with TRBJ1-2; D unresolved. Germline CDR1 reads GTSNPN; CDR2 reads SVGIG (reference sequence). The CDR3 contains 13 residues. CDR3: CAWSGEDRYGYPF. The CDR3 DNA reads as TGTGCCTGGAGTGGAGAGGATCGCTATGGCTACCCCTTC. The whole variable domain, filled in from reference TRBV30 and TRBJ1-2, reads SQTIHQWPATLVQPVGSPLSLECTVEGTSNPNLYWYRQAAGRGLQLLFYSVGIGQISSEVPQNLSASRPQDRQFILSSKKLLLSDSGFYLCAWSGEDRYGYPFGSGTRLTVV.

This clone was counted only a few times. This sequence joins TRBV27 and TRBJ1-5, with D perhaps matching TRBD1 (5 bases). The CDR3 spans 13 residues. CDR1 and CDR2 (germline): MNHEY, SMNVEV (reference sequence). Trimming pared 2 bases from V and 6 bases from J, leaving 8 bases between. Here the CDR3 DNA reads TGTGCCAGCAGTTTAAATAGGGGTCAGCCCCAGCATTTT. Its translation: CASSLNRGQPQHF.